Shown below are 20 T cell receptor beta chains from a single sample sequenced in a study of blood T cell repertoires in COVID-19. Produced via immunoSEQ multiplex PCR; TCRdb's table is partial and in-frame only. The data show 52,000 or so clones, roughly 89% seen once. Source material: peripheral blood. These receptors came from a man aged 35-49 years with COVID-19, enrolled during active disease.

The CDR3 DNA reads as TGTGCCAGCAGCTTAGCCCTTAGCGGGACCTACGAGCAGTACTTC. Translating gives CASSLALSGTYEQYF. The chain links TRBV11-3 to TRBJ2-7, with 8 nucleotides matching TRBD2. The CDR3 extends over 15 amino acids. CDR1 and CDR2 from the germline V gene are SGHNT and YENEEA. Trimming took 1 base from V and 2 from J; bases not matched to a gene: 4.

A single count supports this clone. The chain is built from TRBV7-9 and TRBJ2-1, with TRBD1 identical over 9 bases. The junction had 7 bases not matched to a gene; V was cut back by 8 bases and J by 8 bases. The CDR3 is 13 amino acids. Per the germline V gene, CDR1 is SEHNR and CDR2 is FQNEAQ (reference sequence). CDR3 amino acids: CASAGQGMHEQFF. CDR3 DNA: TGTGCCAGCGCGGGACAGGGCATGCATGAGCAGTTCTTC.

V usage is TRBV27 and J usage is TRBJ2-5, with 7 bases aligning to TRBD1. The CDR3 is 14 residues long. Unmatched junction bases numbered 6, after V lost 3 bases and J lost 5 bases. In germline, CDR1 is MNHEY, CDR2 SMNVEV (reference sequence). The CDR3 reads CASSFRQGLETQYF. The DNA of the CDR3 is TGTGCCAGCAGTTTTCGACAGGGCCTGGAGACCCAGTACTTC.

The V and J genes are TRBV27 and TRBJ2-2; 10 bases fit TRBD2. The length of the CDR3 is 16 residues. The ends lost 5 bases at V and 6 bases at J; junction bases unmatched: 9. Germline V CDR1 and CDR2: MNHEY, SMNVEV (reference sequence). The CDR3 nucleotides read TGTGCCAGCAGTCCTTCCGAGCGGGAGGGCCCCGGGGAGCTGTTTTTT. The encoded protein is CASSPSEREGPGELFF.

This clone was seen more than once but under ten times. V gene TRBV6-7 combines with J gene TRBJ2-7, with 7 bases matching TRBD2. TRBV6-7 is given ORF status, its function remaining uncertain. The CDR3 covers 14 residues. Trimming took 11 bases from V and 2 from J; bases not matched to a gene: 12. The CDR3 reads CAAPLSSGTYEQYF. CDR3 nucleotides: TGTGCCGCCCCCTTATCTAGCGGCACCTACGAGCAGTACTTC.

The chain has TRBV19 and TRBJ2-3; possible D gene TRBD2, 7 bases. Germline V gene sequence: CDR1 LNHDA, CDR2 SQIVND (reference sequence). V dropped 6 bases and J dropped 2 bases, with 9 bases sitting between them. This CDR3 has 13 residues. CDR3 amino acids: CASSGGHTDTQYF. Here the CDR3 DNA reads TGTGCCAGTAGCGGGGGGCACACAGATACGCAGTATTTT.

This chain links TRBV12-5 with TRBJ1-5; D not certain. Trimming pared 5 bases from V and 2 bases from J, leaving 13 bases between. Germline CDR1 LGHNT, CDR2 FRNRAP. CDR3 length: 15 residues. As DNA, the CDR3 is TGTGCTAGTGGTGGGGAGGGTACAGGCAATCAGCCCCAGCATTTT. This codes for CASGGEGTGNQPQHF.

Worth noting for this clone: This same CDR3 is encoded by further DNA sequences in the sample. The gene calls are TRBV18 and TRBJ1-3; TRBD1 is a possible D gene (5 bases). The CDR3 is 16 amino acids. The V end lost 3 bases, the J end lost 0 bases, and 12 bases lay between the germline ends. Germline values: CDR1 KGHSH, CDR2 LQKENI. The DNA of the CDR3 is TGTGCCAGCTCACCTACGGGACTGGGCTCTGGAAACACCATATATTTT. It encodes CASSPTGLGSGNTIYF.

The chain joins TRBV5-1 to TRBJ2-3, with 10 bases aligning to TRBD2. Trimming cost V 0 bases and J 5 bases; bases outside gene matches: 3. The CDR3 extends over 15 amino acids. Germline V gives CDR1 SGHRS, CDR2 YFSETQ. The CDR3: CASSLVLAGEDTQYF. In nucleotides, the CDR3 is TGCGCCAGCAGCTTGGTCCTAGCGGGAGAAGATACGCAGTATTTT.

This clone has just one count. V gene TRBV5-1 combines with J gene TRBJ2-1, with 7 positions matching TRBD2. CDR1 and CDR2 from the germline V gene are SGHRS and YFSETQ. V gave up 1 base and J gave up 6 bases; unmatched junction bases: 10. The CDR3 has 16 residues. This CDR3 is CASSLWNGRSANEQFF. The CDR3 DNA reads TGCGCCAGCAGCTTGTGGAACGGGAGGAGCGCCAATGAGCAGTTCTTC.

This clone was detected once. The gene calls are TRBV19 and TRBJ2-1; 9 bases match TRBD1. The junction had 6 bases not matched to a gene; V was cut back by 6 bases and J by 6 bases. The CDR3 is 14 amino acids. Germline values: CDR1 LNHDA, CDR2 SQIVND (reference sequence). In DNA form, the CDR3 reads TGTGCCAGTAGGGACAGGGGTTTGGGCAATGAGCAGTTCTTC. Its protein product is CASRDRGLGNEQFF.

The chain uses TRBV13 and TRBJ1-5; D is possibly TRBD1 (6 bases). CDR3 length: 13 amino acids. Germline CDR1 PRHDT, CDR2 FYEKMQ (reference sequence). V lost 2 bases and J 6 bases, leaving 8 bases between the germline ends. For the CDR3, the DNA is TGTGCCAGCAGCTTAAAAGGGGGTCAGCCCCAGCATTTT. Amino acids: CASSLKGGQPQHF.

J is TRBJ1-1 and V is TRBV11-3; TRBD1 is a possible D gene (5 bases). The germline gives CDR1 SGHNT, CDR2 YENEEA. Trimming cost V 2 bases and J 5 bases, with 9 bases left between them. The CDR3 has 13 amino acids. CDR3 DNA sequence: TGTGCCAGCAGCTTAAGGGGAGGGACTGAAGCTTTCTTT. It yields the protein CASSLRGGTEAFF. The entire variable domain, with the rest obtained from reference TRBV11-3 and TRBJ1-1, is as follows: EAGVVQSPRYKIIEKKQPVAFWCNPISGHNTLYWYLQNLGQGPELLIRYENEEAVDDSQLPKDRFSAERLKGVDSTLKIQPAELGDSAVYLCASSLRGGTEAFFGQGTRLTVV.

This CDR3 is CASSDPTGGGEKLFF. The CDR3, as DNA: TGTGCCAGCAGTGATCCGACAGGGGGAGGTGAAAAACTGTTTTTT. This rearrangement joins TRBV25-1 to TRBJ1-4; 9 bases map to TRBD1. CDR1 is MGHDK, CDR2 SYGVNS, per germline. The CDR3 has 15 residues. The ends lost 3 bases at V and 7 bases at J; junction bases unmatched: 6. The variable domain in full, completed from reference TRBV25-1 and TRBJ1-4, reads EADIYQTPRYLVIGTGKKITLECSQTMGHDKMYWYQQDPGMELHLIHYSYGVNSTEKGDLSSESTVSRIRTEHFPLTLESARPSHTSQYLCASSDPTGGGEKLFFGSGTQLSVL.

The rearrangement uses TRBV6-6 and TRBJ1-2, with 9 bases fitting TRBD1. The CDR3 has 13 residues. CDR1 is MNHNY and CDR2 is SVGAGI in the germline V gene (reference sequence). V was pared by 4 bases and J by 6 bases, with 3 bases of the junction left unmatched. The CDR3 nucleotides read TGTGCCAGCAGTTTCGGGACAGGGAATGGCTACACCTTC. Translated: CASSFGTGNGYTF.

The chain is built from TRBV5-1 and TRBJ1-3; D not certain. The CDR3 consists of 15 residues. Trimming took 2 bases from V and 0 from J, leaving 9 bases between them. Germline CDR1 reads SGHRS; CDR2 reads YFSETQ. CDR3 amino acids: CASSFDGDSGNTIYF. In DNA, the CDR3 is TGCGCCAGCAGCTTCGACGGAGACTCTGGAAACACCATATATTTT.

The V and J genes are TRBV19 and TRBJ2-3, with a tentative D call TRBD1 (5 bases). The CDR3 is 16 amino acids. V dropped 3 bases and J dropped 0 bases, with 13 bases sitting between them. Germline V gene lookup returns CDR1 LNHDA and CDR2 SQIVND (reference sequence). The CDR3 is CASSMWGGLSTDTQYF. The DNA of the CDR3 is TGTGCCAGTAGTATGTGGGGCGGCCTCAGCACAGATACGCAGTATTTT.

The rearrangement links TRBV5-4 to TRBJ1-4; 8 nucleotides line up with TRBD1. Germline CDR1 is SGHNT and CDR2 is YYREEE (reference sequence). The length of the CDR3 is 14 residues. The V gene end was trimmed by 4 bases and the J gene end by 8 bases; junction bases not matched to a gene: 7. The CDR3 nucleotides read TGTGCCAGCAGCCGAACAGGGGGTGGAGAAAAACTGTTTTTT. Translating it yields CASSRTGGGEKLFF.

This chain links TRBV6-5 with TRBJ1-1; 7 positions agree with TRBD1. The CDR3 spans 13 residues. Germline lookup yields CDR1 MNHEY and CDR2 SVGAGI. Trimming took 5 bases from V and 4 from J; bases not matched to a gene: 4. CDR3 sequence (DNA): TGTGCCAGCAGTCGCCGGGACAGCACTGAAGCTTTCTTT. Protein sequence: CASSRRDSTEAFF.

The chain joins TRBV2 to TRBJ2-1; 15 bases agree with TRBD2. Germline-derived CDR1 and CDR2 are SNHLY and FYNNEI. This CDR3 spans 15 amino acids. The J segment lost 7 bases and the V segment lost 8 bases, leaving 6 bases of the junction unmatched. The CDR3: CASRKGTSGGNEQFF. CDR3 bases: TGTGCCAGCCGAAAGGGGACTAGCGGGGGGAATGAGCAGTTCTTC.